A selection of T cell receptor beta chains follows, all from one sample in a study of cytotoxic CD8 clonotypes in ibrutinib-treated CLL. The table came from immunoSEQ multiplex PCR; TCRdb's copy has only in-frame clones and leaves some out. The sample shows more than 150,000 clones, approximately 68% of them seen only once. Sequencing used PBMCs, obtained after 24 months of ibrutinib treatment. The receptors stem from a human donor with chronic lymphocytic leukemia. The CDR3 runs from the conserved cysteine through the conserved F or W. The D gene is left open where the match is weak. The size entry is marked missing in some rows and otherwise reads once, few, many or a size class.

NA | NA | TRBJ2-7 | TRBV18 | TGTGCCAGCTCACTCCTAGGGGTCGGCGAGCAGTACTTC | CASSLLGVGEQYF
NA | many | TRBJ1-5 | TRBV5-3 | TGTGCCAGCAGCTCCCGTTCTCGGGGCAATCAGCCCCAGCATTTT | CASSSRSRGNQPQHF
NA | NA | TRBJ2-2 | TRBV30 | TGTGCCTGGAGAAAAGGCAGGACGAACACCGGGGAGCTGTTTTTT | CAWRKGRTNTGELFF
NA | NA | TRBJ1-5 | TRBV4-1 | TGCGCCAGCAGCCAAGTGGCAGATAATCAGCCCCAGCATTTT | CASSQVADNQPQHF
NA | few | TRBJ1-1 | TRBV19 | TGTGCCAGTAGTAGCGACAGGTCCACTGAAGCTTTCTTT | CASSSDRSTEAFF
NA | NA | TRBJ2-7 | TRBV6-5 | TGTGCCAGCATTACTACTATGGGCGAGCAGTACTTC | CASITTMGEQYF
NA | NA | TRBJ2-5 | TRBV25-1 | TGTGCCAGCAGTGTCAGCAGGGGCCAAGAGACCCAGTACTTC | CASSVSRGQETQYF
NA | NA | TRBJ2-5 | TRBV29-1 | TGCAGCGTTGGGAGACTAGTAGGGAGACCAGAGACCCAGTACTTC | CSVGRLVGRPETQYF
TRBD1 | once | TRBJ1-1 | TRBV2 | TGTGCCAGCAGCAAAGAACAGGGGGCGGACACTGAAGCTTTCTTT | CASSKEQGADTEAFF
TRBD1 | NA | TRBJ2-1 | TRBV7-7 | TGTGCTAGCAGCCACGGACAGGGCCGGATCAATGAGCAGTTCTTC | CASSHGQGRINEQFF
TRBD2 | NA | TRBJ2-1 | TRBV27 | TGTGCCAGCAGTACCCAGGGACTAGCGGGAGACCACAATGAGCAGTTCTTC | CASSTQGLAGDHNEQFF
NA | once | TRBJ2-1 | TRBV7-6 | TGTGCCAGCAGCTTACTAGCCGTTGAGCAGTTCTTC | CASSLLAVEQFF
TRBD2 | NA | TRBJ2-3 | TRBV11-1 | TGTGCCAGCAGCATCTTAGCGGCGGGAGCAGTAGCAGATACGCAGTATTTT | CASSILAAGAVADTQYF
NA | NA | TRBJ1-1 | TRBV7-9 | TGTGCCAGCAGCTTAGTTGGGACGGTGAACACTGAAGCTTTCTTT | CASSLVGTVNTEAFF
TRBD2 | NA | TRBJ2-2 | TRBV6-4 | TGTGCCAGCAGTAAGACTAGCGCGAACACCGGGGAGCTGTTTTTT | CASSKTSANTGELFF
TRBD1 | NA | TRBJ1-2 | TRBV28 | TGTGCCAGCAGTACATCCGGGACAGGATTCTATGGCTACACCTTC | CASSTSGTGFYGYTF
TRBD1 | NA | TRBJ1-3 | TRBV6-5 | TGTGCCAGCAGAGGACAGGGTTATTCTGGAAACACCATATATTTT | CASRGQGYSGNTIYF
NA | once | TRBJ2-3 | TRBV7-2 | TGTGCCAGCAGCTTAGCGCGAGAAGATACGCAGTATTTT | CASSLAREDTQYF
TRBD1 | NA | TRBJ2-1 | TRBV5-5 | TGTGCCAGCAGCCCCGCCGGGACAGACCTATACAATGAGCAGTTCTTC | CASSPAGTDLYNEQFF
NA | once | TRBJ2-7 | TRBV27 | TGTGCCAGCAGCTCCCCTGTGTCCCTCGAGCAGTACTTC | CASSSPVSLEQYF
NA | few | TRBJ2-7 | TRBV11-2 | TGTGCCAGCAGCTTAGGTGTCGAGCAGTACTTC | CASSLGVEQYF
NA | few | TRBJ1-2 | TRBV2 | TGTGCCAGCAGCATGAACTATGGCTACACCTTC | CASSMNYGYTF
NA | NA | TRBJ2-1 | TRBV6-5 | TGTGCCAGCAGGGAAGAGGACAGCTACAATGAGCAGTTCTTC | CASREEDSYNEQFF
TRBD2 | NA | TRBJ2-1 | TRBV29-1 | TGCAGCGCCTTCCTCACTAGCGGGAGGGCCAACTACAATGAGCAGTTCTTC | CSAFLTSGRANYNEQFF
NA | few | TRBJ2-7 | TRBV5-1 | TGCGCCAGCAGCTCGGGACTTCTTGCTTACGAGCAGTACTTC | CASSSGLLAYEQYF
NA | NA | TRBJ2-7 | TRBV15 | TGTGCCACCAGCAGAGATGGGCGGGGAAGCTACGAGCAGTACTTC | CATSRDGRGSYEQYF
TRBD1 | NA | TRBJ2-3 | TRBV30 | TGTGCCTGGAGTGGCAGGGGGATCACGGGAGATACGCAGTATTTT | CAWSGRGITGDTQYF
TRBD1 | NA | TRBJ2-5 | TRBV5-1 | TGCGCCAGCAGCTTGTGGACAGGGGGAGAGACCCAGTACTTC | CASSLWTGGETQYF
NA | NA | TRBJ2-7 | TRBV4-3 | TGCGCCAGCAGCCAAGAATTTCGTCTCTACGAGCAGTACTTC | CASSQEFRLYEQYF
NA | once | TRBJ2-5 | TRBV6-5 | TGTGCCAGCAGTTACTCAGGAAACAGTCTCCCAGAGACCCAGTACTTC | CASSYSGNSLPETQYF
NA | once | TRBJ2-7 | TRBV9 | TGTGCCAGCAACAGGGGCGGGAGATCCTACGAGCAGTACTTC | CASNRGGRSYEQYF
TRBD1 | NA | TRBJ1-5 | TRBV6-1 | TGTGCCAGCAGTGAGGGGACAGGGAATAGCAATCAGCCCCAGCATTTT | CASSEGTGNSNQPQHF
NA | few | TRBJ1-5 | TRBV18 | TGTGCCAGCTCACCGGGGCAGGGTGGGTTAAATCAGCCCCAGCATTTT | CASSPGQGGLNQPQHF
NA | once | TRBJ2-3 | TRBV5-1 | TGCGCCAGCAGCACGGAGGGGGACCGAGATACGCAGTATTTT | CASSTEGDRDTQYF
NA | few | TRBJ2-3 | TRBV19 | TGTGCCAGTAGTTTCACTAGCAGCGGAGATACGCAGTATTTT | CASSFTSSGDTQYF
NA | NA | TRBJ1-1 | TRBV5-1 | TGCGCCAGCAGCTTGGGTCCAGAGATGAACACTGAAGCTTTCTTT | CASSLGPEMNTEAFF
NA | NA | TRBJ2-1 | TRBV7-6 | TGTGCCAGCAGCTTAGGAGGCGGCTCCCACAATGAGCAGTTCTTC | CASSLGGGSHNEQFF
TRBD1 | NA | TRBJ2-5 | TRBV5-1 | TGCGCCAGCAACCAACGGACAGGAGGAGGAGAGACCCAGTACTTC | CASNQRTGGGETQYF
NA | few | TRBJ2-2 | TRBV7-3 | TGTGCCAGCAGCTCGGACCCGACGAACACCGGGGAGCTGTTTTTT | CASSSDPTNTGELFF
NA | few | TRBJ1-2 | TRBV25-1 | TGTGCCAGCAGTGGCCAGACCCTTACCGGCTACACCTTC | CASSGQTLTGYTF